This T cell receptor beta chain derives from a study of CD8+CD57+ T cells in acquired aplastic anemia. CDR3 size: 14 residues. Germline V gene data show CDR1 as SEHNR and CDR2 as FQNEAQ (reference sequence). With 0 bases removed from V and 3 bases from J, the gap between germline ends came to 8 bases. For CDR3 and TCR beta VDJ profiling, genomic DNA was the template used. TCRdb reprocessed the reads via MiXCR and lists one record per CDR3 protein. The data hold 40,000 to 50,000 distinct CDR3 sequences, with about 78% observed a single time. The specimen sequenced was sorted CD4+, CD8+, or CD8+CD57+ T cells (not recorded which) from PBMCs. This receptor was obtained from a human donor in good health, serving as a control. This sequence joins TRBV7-9 and TRBJ1-2, with D possibly being TRBD1 (5 bases). This chain's CDR3 is CASSLAQGDYGYTF. The CDR3 nucleotides are TGTGCCAGCAGCTTAGCCCAGGGCGACTATGGCTACACCTTC.